Below, one TCR beta chain is given with its context. Its specificity is not known. The data belong to a study of T cells in Graves' hyperthyroidism and ophthalmopathy. Exclusion followed for patients with uncontrolled infection, other autoimmune disease, pregnancy or lactation. What was amplified from RNA transcripts were TCR beta CDR3 regions. During a first-round RT-PCR of the TCR CDR3, the HTBI primer set was used. One entry per CDR3 protein, called by TCRdb with MiXCR from the multiplex PCR reads. The sample contains about 420,000 distinct CDR3 sequences, 12% to 15% of which appear only once. The study, taken as a whole, reports: The majority of expanded thyroid clonotypes above 0.001 also appeared in blood.

This clonotype originated in a woman younger than 35 with Graves' hyperthyroidism. Sequenced material: blood.

The CDR3 loop is CASMRDLFPSGNTEAFF. For the CDR3, the DNA is TGTGCCAGCATGAGGGATCTATTCCCCAGCGGAAACACTGAAGCTTTCTTT. This rearrangement joins TRBV6-2 or TRBV6-3 to TRBJ1-1; D is unclear. V lost 7 bases, J lost 2 bases, and 23 bases lay in between. CDR3 length: 17 amino acids. Germline V CDR1 and CDR2: MNHEY, SVGEGT.